These 18 T cell receptor beta chains originate from one sample sequenced in a study of radiotherapy plus CTLA-4 blockade in lung cancer. TCRdb's copy holds only in-frame clones and misses some; the assay was immunoSEQ multiplex PCR. This sample has some 90,000 clones; 75% to 90% occur once, and the top ten carry just over 2%. The material sequenced was peripheral blood, taken from a patient treated with radiotherapy plus ipilimumab. These receptors were collected from a human donor with non-small cell lung cancer who had a partial response to radiotherapy plus ipilimumab.

The rearrangement joins TRBV28 to TRBJ1-2; no clear D. The length of the CDR3 is 15 residues. Germline CDR1 and CDR2: MDHEN and SYDVKM. The V end lost 5 bases, the J end lost 0 bases, and 13 bases lay between the germline ends. The CDR3 loop is CASSPTLGANYGYTF. CDR3 in DNA: TGTGCCAGCAGTCCCACACTAGGAGCTAACTATGGCTACACCTTC.

The chain employs TRBV27 and TRBJ1-2, with D uncertain. There are 12 residues in the CDR3. The germline V gene encodes CDR1 MNHEY and CDR2 SMNVEV (reference sequence). Trimming cost V 5 bases and J 5 bases, with 9 bases left between them. The CDR3 spells CASSLRGYGYTF. For the CDR3, the DNA is TGTGCCAGCAGTCTAAGAGGGTATGGCTACACCTTC.

The V gene is TRBV6-5, the J gene TRBJ1-2; D is uncertain. Trimming left V 5 bases short and J 2 bases short, with 12 bases between. The CDR3 sequence is 14 residues long. Germline-derived CDR1 and CDR2 are MNHEY and SVGAGI. The chain's CDR3 is CASSLTQINYGYTF. The DNA for the CDR3 is TGTGCCAGCAGTCTCACCCAGATAAACTATGGCTACACCTTC.

This chain connects TRBV7-8 to TRBJ2-3, with D perhaps TRBD2 (6 bases). Between the trimmed V and J ends, which lost 2 bases and 0 bases, there was a span of 18 bases. CDR1 is SGHVS and CDR2 is FQNEAQ in the germline V gene. There are 18 residues in the CDR3. The CDR3 nucleotides are TGTGCCAGCAGCTTAAGGGCAACTGGAGCGGGCAGCACAGATACGCAGTATTTT. Its translation is CASSLRATGAGSTDTQYF.

This chain uses TRBV29-1 with TRBJ2-1, with 12 bases lining up with TRBD2. V shed 7 bases, J shed 6 bases, and the junction held 10 bases outside the gene matches. The CDR3 loop spans 15 amino acids. Germline V gene lookup returns CDR1 SQVTM and CDR2 ANQGSEA. The CDR3 DNA reads as TGCAGCGGTCCGGGACTAGCGGGCGGATTCAATGAGCAGTTCTTC. The encoded protein is CSGPGLAGGFNEQFF.

The V and J genes are TRBV4-1 and TRBJ2-1, with 14 bases matching TRBD2. The germline gives CDR1 MGHRA, CDR2 YSYEKL. This CDR3 spans 19 amino acids. V lost 2 bases, J lost 2 bases, and 8 bases stayed unmatched. In nucleotides, the CDR3 is TGCGCCAGCAGCCAAATGAGGGGGACTAGCGGGAGTGCCTACAATGAGCAGTTCTTC. It encodes CASSQMRGTSGSAYNEQFF.

The chain couples TRBV6-4 to TRBJ2-1; TRBD2 matches 9 bases. This CDR3 is built from 15 residues. V shed 6 bases, J shed 10 bases, and the junction held 13 bases outside the gene matches. Germline CDR1 MRHNA, CDR2 SNTAGT. The CDR3 region is CASSLGSGRMGEQFF. The CDR3 DNA reads as TGTGCCAGCAGCCTGGGGAGCGGGAGGATGGGGGAGCAGTTCTTC.

The chain uses TRBV28 and TRBJ1-2, with 9 bases matching TRBD1. Germline lookup yields CDR1 MDHEN and CDR2 SYDVKM. The CDR3 has 16 amino acids. With V trimmed by 7 bases and J by 5 bases, 14 bases remained unmatched. The CDR3 nucleotides are TGTGCCAGCATTAATACCGGGACAGGGCCTTTTTATGGCTACACCTTC. The encoded protein is CASINTGTGPFYGYTF.

This clone was seen just once. The chain links TRBV7-3 to TRBJ2-1, with a possible D match to TRBD2 (5 bases). Germline V gene lookup returns CDR1 SGHTA and CDR2 FQGTGA. The CDR3 has 16 residues. The V end was cut by 5 bases, the J end by 0 bases, with 14 bases between. This CDR3 reads CASSPIASSSYNEQFF. In DNA form, the CDR3 reads TGTGCCAGCAGCCCGATAGCGTCCAGCTCCTACAATGAGCAGTTCTTC.

This clone was counted only a few times. The chain is built from TRBV10-3 and TRBJ2-7, with D perhaps TRBD1 (5 bases). Germline V gene data show CDR1 as ENHRY and CDR2 as SYGVKD. Trimming took 1 base from V and 7 from J, leaving 11 bases between them. The length of the CDR3 is 13 residues. CDR3 region: CAISELKGIEQYF. The CDR3 DNA reads as TGTGCCATCAGTGAGTTGAAGGGGATTGAGCAGTACTTC.

The CDR3 reads CASSVGLAGERYNEQFF. The DNA of the CDR3 is TGTGCCAGCAGCGTAGGGTTGGCGGGAGAGCGGTACAATGAGCAGTTCTTC. This chain links TRBV9 with TRBJ2-1; TRBD2 agrees at 7 bases. The V gene's germline CDR1 is SGDLS and CDR2 YYNGEE. V dropped 0 bases and J dropped 4; count of bases not matched to a gene: 10. This CDR3 is 17 amino acids long. The whole variable domain, filled in from reference TRBV9 and TRBJ2-1, reads DSGVTQTPKHLITATGQRVTLRCSPRSGDLSVYWYQQSLDQGLQFLIQYYNGEERAKGNILERFSAQQFPDLHSELNLSSLELGDSALYFCASSVGLAGERYNEQFFGPGTRLTVL.

V is TRBV29-1 and J is TRBJ1-6, with D maybe TRBD1 (5 bases). The V gene's germline CDR1 is SQVTM and CDR2 ANQGSEA. V lost 0 bases, J lost 9 bases, and 15 bases lay in between. This CDR3 is 15 amino acids long. The CDR3 DNA sequence: TGCAGCGTTGAAGATGTCGGGGGGAAGAGTTCACCCCTCCACTTT. The encoded protein is CSVEDVGGKSSPLHF.

The CDR3 sequence: CASSEGLAGPYEQYF. The CDR3 nucleotides are TGTGCCAGCAGTGAAGGCCTAGCGGGACCCTACGAGCAGTACTTC. V gene TRBV6-1 combines with J gene TRBJ2-5; TRBD2 matches at 9 bases. The J call is doubtful: the DNA matches TRBJ2-7 better. CDR1 is MNHNS and CDR2 is SASEGT in the germline V gene. The CDR3 contains 15 residues.

The chain couples TRBV6-1 to TRBJ1-4, with D possibly matching TRBD1 (6 bases). Germline V gene data show CDR1 as MNHNS and CDR2 as SASEGT. The CDR3 contains 15 residues. Trimming took off 0 bases at V and 6 bases at J, with 11 bases between the two ends. CDR3 region: CASSEARGLDEKLFF. The CDR3 DNA is TGTGCCAGCAGTGAAGCGAGGGGGTTAGATGAAAAACTGTTTTTT.

In this sample, this clone turned up a few times. V and J are TRBV6-1 and TRBJ2-4; tentative D call: TRBD1 (5 bases). Trimming shortened V by 4 bases and J by 6 bases, and 13 bases separated the two germline ends. Germline V CDR1 and CDR2: MNHNS, SASEGT. The CDR3 is 14 residues long. CDR3 amino acids: CASSAYDRRNIQYF. The CDR3 DNA is TGTGCCAGCAGTGCCTATGACAGACGAAACATTCAGTACTTC.

The chain combines TRBV2 with TRBJ2-3, with D uncertain. This CDR3 contains 13 residues. Germline V CDR1 and CDR2: SNHLY, FYNNEI. V was clipped by 7 bases and J by 0 bases, with 8 bases between them. CDR3 nucleotides: TGTGCCAGCAAAGCCCTAAGCACAGATACGCAGTATTTT. Translated: CASKALSTDTQYF.

Turning to this clone: A much larger clonotype is one base distant, so this may be a read error. The same CDR3 can be traced to other DNA sequences in this sample. The rearrangement links TRBV7-9 to TRBJ2-2; 7 nucleotides agree with TRBD2. Looked up from germline, CDR1 is SEHNR and CDR2 is FQNEAQ (reference sequence). The trim removed 0 bases at V and 5 bases at J, leaving 0 bases unmatched. The length of the CDR3 is 14 residues. CDR3 coding DNA: TGTGCCAGCAGCTTAGCGGGAGGGACCGGGGAGCTGTTTTTT. It encodes CASSLAGGTGELFF.

The rearrangement joins TRBV7-3 to TRBJ2-3; no reliable D call. Trimming shortened V by 1 base and J by 4 bases, and 9 bases separated the two germline ends. This CDR3 has 14 amino acids. In germline, CDR1 is SGHTA, CDR2 FQGTGA. For the CDR3, the DNA is TGTGCCAGCAGCTTAAGGGCTCAAGCAGATACGCAGTATTTT. Protein product: CASSLRAQADTQYF.